Shown below are 14 T cell receptor beta chains from a single sample sequenced in a study of CD8 T cells in Susac syndrome. cDNA came from roughly 0.47 to 1 ug RNA primed by random hexamers. TCRdb re-called the immunoSEQ multiplex PCR reads through MiXCR, storing one row per CDR3 protein. The top ten clones hold 0.065% of a sample with 300,000 to 350,000 distinct CDR3 sequences, about 92% of them seen once. Sequenced material: CD4+ T cells from PBMCs. The receptors here all came from a human donor with multiple sclerosis.

The count of this clonotype is one. V is TRBV18 and J is TRBJ1-1; D not certain. Trimming removed 4 bases from V and 11 bases from J, with 17 bases in between. CDR3 length: 13 residues. Germline assignment: CDR1 KGHSH and CDR2 LQKENI. CDR3 nucleotides: TGTGCCAGCTCACTCTTCACAAGGATCGAGGCTTTCTTT. This translates into CASSLFTRIEAFF.

This chain connects TRBV12-3 or TRBV12-4 to TRBJ2-3; 9 nucleotides agree with TRBD2. CDR3 length: 15 residues. V trimming: 6 bases; J trimming: 6 bases; junction bases outside the gene matches: 10. DNA for the CDR3: TGTGCCAGCAGCCCTGGTCTAGCGGGATCGGATACGCAGTATTTT. Translating it yields CASSPGLAGSDTQYF.

This chain connects TRBV5-1 to TRBJ1-2, with TRBD1 matching 7 bases. The CDR3 runs to 15 residues. Looked up from germline, CDR1 is SGHRS and CDR2 is YFSETQ. V shed 3 bases, J shed 8 bases, and the junction held 13 bases outside the gene matches. DNA of the CDR3: TGCGCCAGCAGCTCGGGACAGCCCCTACGTGGGGGCTACACCTTC. Translation gives CASSSGQPLRGGYTF.

This sequence joins TRBV20-1 and TRBJ1-1; the D gene is possibly TRBD1 (5 bases). The CDR3 has 13 residues. The germline gives CDR1 DFQATT, CDR2 SNEGSKA (reference sequence). V lost 3 bases to trimming and J lost 6 bases, with 14 bases between them. The CDR3 loop is CSASSGQTSEAFF. CDR3 nucleotides: TGCAGTGCTAGCTCAGGGCAGACTTCTGAAGCTTTCTTT.

The genes are TRBV20-1 and TRBJ1-5; D might be TRBD1 (6 bases). The V gene lost 6 bases and the J gene lost 4 bases, with 13 bases spanning the gap. CDR3 length: 13 residues. Germline V lookup: CDR1 DFQATT, CDR2 SNEGSKA (reference sequence). The DNA of the CDR3 is TGCAGTGCGCAGTGGACAGAGAATCAGCCCCAGCATTTT. Residues: CSAQWTENQPQHF.

The DNA of the CDR3 is TGTGCCAGCAGTTTCGCGGACAGGGCAAACACCATATATTTT. Residues: CASSFADRANTIYF. The chain has TRBV12-3 or TRBV12-4 and TRBJ1-3; TRBD1 matches at 8 bases. The CDR3 contains 14 residues. Trimming took 3 bases from V and 6 from J; bases not matched to a gene: 4.

This chain connects TRBV7-9 to TRBJ2-7, with TRBD2 as a possible D gene (5 bases). CDR1 and CDR2 from the germline V gene are SEHNR and FQNEAQ (reference sequence). The CDR3 totals 15 residues. V shed 0 bases and J shed 3 bases, with 12 bases lying between them. Here the CDR3 reads CASSLAKAGSYEQYF. The CDR3 region has the DNA TGTGCCAGCAGCTTAGCCAAGGCGGGCAGCTACGAGCAGTACTTC. Supplemented by reference TRBV7-9 and TRBJ2-7, the full variable domain reads DTGVSQNPRHKITKRGQNVTFRCDPISEHNRLYWYRQTLGQGPEFLTYFQNEAQLEKSRLLSDRFSAERPKGSFSTLEIQRTEQGDSAMYLCASSLAKAGSYEQYFGPGTRLTVT.

The rearrangement uses TRBV3-1 and TRBJ1-3; D unclear. Trimming removed 1 base at V and 0 bases at J, with 13 bases between. The CDR3 has 17 amino acids. CDR1 is LGHDT, CDR2 YNNKEL, per germline (reference sequence). CDR3 loop: CASSQVTPGSSGNTIYF. CDR3 nucleotide sequence: TGTGCCAGCAGCCAAGTTACGCCGGGTAGCTCTGGAAACACCATATATTTT.

The chain links TRBV12-3 or TRBV12-4 to TRBJ1-2; D remains ambiguous. CDR3 length: 12 residues. The V gene lost 5 bases and the J gene lost 8 bases, with 12 bases spanning the gap. CDR3 sequence: CASSPLPGGYTF. The CDR3, as DNA: TGTGCCAGCAGTCCCCTCCCCGGGGGCTACACCTTC.

The chain couples TRBV12-3 or TRBV12-4 to TRBJ1-5; tentative D call: TRBD1 (6 bases). The V end was cut by 3 bases, the J end by 3 bases, with 12 bases between. This CDR3 region has 15 residues. The CDR3 DNA is TGTGCCAGCAGTTTTCTTGGACAGATCAATCAGCCCCAGCATTTT. Translating gives CASSFLGQINQPQHF.

The chain combines TRBV29-1 with TRBJ1-5, with 7 bases fitting TRBD1. The V and J ends lost 7 bases and 4 bases, in that order; junction bases with no gene match: 7. Looked up from germline, CDR1 is SQVTM and CDR2 is ANQGSEA. This CDR3 comprises 13 residues. The CDR3 DNA reads as TGCAGCGCTCGCCGGGACAGTAATCAGCCCCAGCATTTT. As protein: CSARRDSNQPQHF.

The chain employs TRBV5-6 and TRBJ1-4; TRBD1 might be the D (6 bases). Germline V CDR1 and CDR2: SGHDT, YYEEEE. This CDR3 is built from 15 residues. Between the trimmed V and J ends, which lost 2 bases and 8 bases, there was a span of 16 bases. The CDR3 here is CASSFNGGLGEKLFF. The CDR3 DNA reads TGTGCCAGCAGCTTCAATGGGGGCTTGGGAGAAAAACTGTTTTTT.

The rearrangement links TRBV7-2 to TRBJ2-4, with TRBD1 as a possible D gene (5 bases). Germline CDR1 SGHTA, CDR2 FQGNSA. V was shortened by 1 base and J by 1 base, with 14 bases between the two germline ends. CDR3 length equals 17 residues. CDR3 DNA: TGTGCCAGCAGCTTAGAATTTTCCAGGGCCGCCAAAAACATTCAGTACTTC. Protein: CASSLEFSRAAKNIQYF.

The rearrangement links TRBV3-1 to TRBJ1-1; 11 nucleotides align to TRBD1. V trimming: 0 bases; J trimming: 5 bases; junction bases outside the gene matches: 5. Germline V gives CDR1 LGHDT, CDR2 YNNKEL (reference sequence). The CDR3 consists of 16 residues. As DNA, the CDR3 is TGTGCCAGCAGCCAAGATAGAGGGACAGGGGGGACTGAAGCTTTCTTT. Translated, it gives CASSQDRGTGGTEAFF.